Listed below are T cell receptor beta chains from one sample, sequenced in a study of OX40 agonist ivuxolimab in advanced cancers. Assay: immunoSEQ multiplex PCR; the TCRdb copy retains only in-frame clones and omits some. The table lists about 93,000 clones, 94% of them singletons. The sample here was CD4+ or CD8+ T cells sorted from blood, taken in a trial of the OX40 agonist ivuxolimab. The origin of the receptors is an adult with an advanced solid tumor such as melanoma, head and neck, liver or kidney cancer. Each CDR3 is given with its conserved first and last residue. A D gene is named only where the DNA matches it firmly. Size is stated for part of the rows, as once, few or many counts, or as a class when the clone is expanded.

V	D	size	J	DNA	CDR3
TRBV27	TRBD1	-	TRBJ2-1	TGTGCCAGCAGTTTATTGACAGGGCACAATGAGCAGTTCTTC	CASSLLTGHNEQFF
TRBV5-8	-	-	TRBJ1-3	TGTGCCAGCAGCGGACCTTCGGGGCCGGATGGAAACACCATATATTTT	CASSGPSGPDGNTIYF
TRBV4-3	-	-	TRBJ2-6	TGCGCCAGCAGCCCGGACAGTGCCGGAGGGGCCAACGTCCTGACTTTC	CASSPDSAGGANVLTF
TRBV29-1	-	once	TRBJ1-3	TGCAGCGTTGAAGATGTTGGGAAAAACACCATATATTTT	CSVEDVGKNTIYF
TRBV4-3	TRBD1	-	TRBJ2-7	TGCGCCAGCAGCCCGAGACAGGGATACGAGCAGTACTTC	CASSPRQGYEQYF
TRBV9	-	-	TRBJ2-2	TGTGCCAGCAGCGCACCCGTGACGGGGGACACCGGGGAGCTGTTTTTT	CASSAPVTGDTGELFF
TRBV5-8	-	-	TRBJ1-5	TGTGCCAGCAGCCTTACCCCCTTCGGACAGCCCCAGCATTTT	CASSLTPFGQPQHF
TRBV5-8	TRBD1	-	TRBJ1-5	TGTGCCAGCAGCGGCGGGACAGGGATCAATCAGCCCCAGCATTTT	CASSGGTGINQPQHF
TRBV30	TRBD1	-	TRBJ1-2	TGTGCCTGGAGGGAAGGGACAGGGAAAGGCTACACCTTC	CAWREGTGKGYTF
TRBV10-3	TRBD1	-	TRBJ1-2	TGTGCCATCGCCCGGGACAGCCCTAACTATGGCTACACCTTC	CAIARDSPNYGYTF
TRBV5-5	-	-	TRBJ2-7	TGTGCCAGCAGCTTGTATGAGGGCCGGGAGCAGTACTTC	CASSLYEGREQYF
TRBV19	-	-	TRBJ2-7	TGTGCCAGTAGCCCCGATGGAGGGGGCGAAGGATCCTACGAGCAGTACTTC	CASSPDGGGEGSYEQYF
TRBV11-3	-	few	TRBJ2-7	TGTGCCAGCAGCCCCCCGGAGACGAGCTCCTACGAGCAGTACTTC	CASSPPETSSYEQYF
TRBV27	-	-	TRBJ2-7	TGTGCCAGCAGCCTCCCCGCCCGGGGCGAGCAGTACTTC	CASSLPARGEQYF
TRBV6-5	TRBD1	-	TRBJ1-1	TGTGCCAGCAGAGCAGGGGGCTGGAATGAAGCTTTCTTT	CASRAGGWNEAFF
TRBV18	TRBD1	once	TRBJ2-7	TGTGCCAGCTCACCAAGGGACAGGGGGACCTACGAGCAGTACTTC	CASSPRDRGTYEQYF
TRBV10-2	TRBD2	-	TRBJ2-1	TGCGCCAGCAAAGGACTAGCGGAAAATGAGCAGTTCTTC	CASKGLAENEQFF
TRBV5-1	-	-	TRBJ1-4	TGCGCCAGCAGAAGTGGGGAAAAACTGTTTTTT	CASRSGEKLFF
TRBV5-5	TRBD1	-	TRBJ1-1	TGTGCCAGCAGCCCACAGGGGGCCACTGAAGCTTTCTTT	CASSPQGATEAFF
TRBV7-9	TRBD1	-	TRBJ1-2	TGTGCCAGCAGCATGGACAGGGGGATCCATGGCTACACCTTC	CASSMDRGIHGYTF
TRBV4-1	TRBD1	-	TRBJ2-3	TGCGCCAGCAGCGGGGGACAGAGGTACAAAGATACGCAGTATTTT	CASSGGQRYKDTQYF
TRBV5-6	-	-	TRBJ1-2	TGTGCCAGCAGCTCGGGGACACGGTCGGTCTATGGCTACACCTTC	CASSSGTRSVYGYTF
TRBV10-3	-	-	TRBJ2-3	TGTGCCATCAGTGAGGCGAAAATCCGAAGGGGCACAGATACGCAGTATTTT	CAISEAKIRRGTDTQYF
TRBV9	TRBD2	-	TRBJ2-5	TGTGCCAGCAGCCCCTCCGGGGGGGGCCAAGAGACCCAGTACTTC	CASSPSGGGQETQYF
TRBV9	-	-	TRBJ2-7	TGTGCCAGCAGCGTTGGCAGAAATAGCGGCTCCTACGAGCAGTACTTC	CASSVGRNSGSYEQYF
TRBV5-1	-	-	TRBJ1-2	TGCGCCAGCAGCTTGGCGGACTTTCTGGAGGGCTATGGCTACACCTTC	CASSLADFLEGYGYTF
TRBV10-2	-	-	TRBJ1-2	TGCGCCAGCAGGGAGGGGGACGGACACTATGGCTACACCTTC	CASREGDGHYGYTF
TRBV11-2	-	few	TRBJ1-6	TGTGCCAGCAGCTTAGAGATGGCGGGGAATTCACCCCTCCACTTT	CASSLEMAGNSPLHF
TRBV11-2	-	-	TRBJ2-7	TGTGCCAGCAGCTTATGGGGCACGTACGAGCAGTACTTC	CASSLWGTYEQYF